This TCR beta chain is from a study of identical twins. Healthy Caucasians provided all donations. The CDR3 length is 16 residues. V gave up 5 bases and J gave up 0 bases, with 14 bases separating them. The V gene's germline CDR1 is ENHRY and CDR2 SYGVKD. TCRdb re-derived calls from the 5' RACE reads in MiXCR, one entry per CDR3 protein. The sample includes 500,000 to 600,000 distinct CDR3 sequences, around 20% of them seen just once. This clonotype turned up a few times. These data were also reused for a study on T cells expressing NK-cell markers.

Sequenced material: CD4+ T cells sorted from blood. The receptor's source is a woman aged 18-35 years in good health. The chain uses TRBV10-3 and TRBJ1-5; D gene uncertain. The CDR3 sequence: CAISKGLLNSNQPQHF. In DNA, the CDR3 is TGTGCCATCAGTAAAGGTTTACTGAATAGCAATCAGCCCCAGCATTTT.